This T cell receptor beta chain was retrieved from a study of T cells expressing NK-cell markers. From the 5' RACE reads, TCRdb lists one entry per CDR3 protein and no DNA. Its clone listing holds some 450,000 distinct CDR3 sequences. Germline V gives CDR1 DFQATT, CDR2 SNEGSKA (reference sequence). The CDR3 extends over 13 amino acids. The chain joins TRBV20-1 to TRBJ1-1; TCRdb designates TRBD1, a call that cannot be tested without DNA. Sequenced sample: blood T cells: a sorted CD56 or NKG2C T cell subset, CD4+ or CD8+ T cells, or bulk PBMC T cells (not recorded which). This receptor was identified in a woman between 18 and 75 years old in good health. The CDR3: CSARPGQPSEAFF.